This entry is about one T cell receptor beta chain. This entry belongs to a study of blood T cell repertoires in COVID-19. The data were produced by immunoSEQ multiplex PCR, yet TCRdb's version contains in-frame clones alone and is incomplete. The data show about 200,000 clones, around 86% seen once. From germline, CDR1 is DFQATT and CDR2 SNEGSKA (reference sequence). The length of the CDR3 is 14 residues. After removal of 3 bases from V and 10 bases from J, the junction contained 9 bases not matched to a gene. J is TRBJ2-1 and V is TRBV20-1; 10 bases map to TRBD2. Sequencing was carried out using peripheral blood. The clonotype was recovered from a woman in her forties or fifties with COVID-19, enrolled during active disease. The CDR3 spells CSASRLAGVDEQFF. The DNA of the CDR3 is TGCAGTGCTAGTAGGCTAGCGGGGGTGGACGAGCAGTTCTTC.